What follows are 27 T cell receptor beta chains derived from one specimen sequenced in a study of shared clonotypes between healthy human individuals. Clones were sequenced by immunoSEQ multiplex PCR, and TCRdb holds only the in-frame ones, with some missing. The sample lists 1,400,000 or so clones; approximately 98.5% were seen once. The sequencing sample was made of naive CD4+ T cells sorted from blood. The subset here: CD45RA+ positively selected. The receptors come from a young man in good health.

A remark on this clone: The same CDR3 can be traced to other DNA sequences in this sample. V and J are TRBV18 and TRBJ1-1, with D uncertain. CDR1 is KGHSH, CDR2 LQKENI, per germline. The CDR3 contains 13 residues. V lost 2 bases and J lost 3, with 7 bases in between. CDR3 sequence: CASSPGLDTEAFF. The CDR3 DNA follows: TGTGCCAGCTCACCAGGGTTGGACACTGAAGCTTTCTTT.

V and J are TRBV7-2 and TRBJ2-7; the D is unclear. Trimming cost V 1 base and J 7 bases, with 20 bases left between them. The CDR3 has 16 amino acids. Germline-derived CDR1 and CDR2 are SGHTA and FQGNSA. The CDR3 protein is CASSLDVGANPREQYF. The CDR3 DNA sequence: TGTGCCAGCAGCTTAGATGTGGGCGCAAACCCGCGGGAGCAGTACTTC.

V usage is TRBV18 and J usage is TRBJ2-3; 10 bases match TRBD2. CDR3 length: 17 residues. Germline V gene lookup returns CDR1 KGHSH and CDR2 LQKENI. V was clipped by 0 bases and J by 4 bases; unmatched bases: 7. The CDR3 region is CASSPPSPSGSPDTQYF. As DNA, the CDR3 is TGTGCCAGCTCACCACCGAGTCCTAGCGGGAGCCCAGATACGCAGTATTTT. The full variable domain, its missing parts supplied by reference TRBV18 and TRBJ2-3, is NAGVMQNPRHLVRRRGQEARLRCSPMKGHSHVYWYRQLPEEGLKFMVYLQKENIIDESGMPKERFSAEFPKEGPSILRIQQVVRGDSAAYFCASSPPSPSGSPDTQYFGPGTRLTVL.

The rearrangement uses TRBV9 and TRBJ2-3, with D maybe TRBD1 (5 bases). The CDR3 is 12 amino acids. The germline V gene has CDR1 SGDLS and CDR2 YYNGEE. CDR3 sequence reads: CPPPGRTDTQYF. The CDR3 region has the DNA TGTCCCCCCCCAGGGCGCACAGATACGCAGTATTTT.

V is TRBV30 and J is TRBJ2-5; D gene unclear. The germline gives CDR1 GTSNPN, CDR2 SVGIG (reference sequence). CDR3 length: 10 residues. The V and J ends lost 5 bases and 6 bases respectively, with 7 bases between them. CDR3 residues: CAWGIKTQYF. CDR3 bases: TGTGCCTGGGGTATAAAGACCCAGTACTTC.

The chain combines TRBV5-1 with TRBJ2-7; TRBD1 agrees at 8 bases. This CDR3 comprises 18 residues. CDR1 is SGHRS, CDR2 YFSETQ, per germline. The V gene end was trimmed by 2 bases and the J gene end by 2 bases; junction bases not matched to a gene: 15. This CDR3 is CASSFIIQGGRVTYEQYF. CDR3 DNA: TGCGCCAGCAGCTTTATAATACAGGGGGGCAGGGTAACCTACGAGCAGTACTTC.

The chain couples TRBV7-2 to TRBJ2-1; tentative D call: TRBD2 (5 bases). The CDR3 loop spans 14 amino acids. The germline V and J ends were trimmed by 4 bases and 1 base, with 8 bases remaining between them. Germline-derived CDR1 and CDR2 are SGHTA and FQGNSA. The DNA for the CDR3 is TGTGCCAGCAGCTCTTCGGGGTCCTACAATGAGCAGTTCTTC. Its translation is CASSSSGSYNEQFF.

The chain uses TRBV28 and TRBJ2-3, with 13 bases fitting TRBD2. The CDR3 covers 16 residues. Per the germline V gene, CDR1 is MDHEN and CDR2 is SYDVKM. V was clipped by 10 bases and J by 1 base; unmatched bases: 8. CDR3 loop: CATWTSGRGGTDTQYF. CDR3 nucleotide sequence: TGTGCCACCTGGACTAGCGGGAGAGGGGGCACAGATACGCAGTATTTT.

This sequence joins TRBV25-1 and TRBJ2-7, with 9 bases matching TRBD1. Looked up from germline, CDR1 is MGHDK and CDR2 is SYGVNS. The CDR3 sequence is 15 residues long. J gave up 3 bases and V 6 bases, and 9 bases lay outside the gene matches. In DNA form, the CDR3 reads TGTGCCAGCAGCTTAGGGACAGGGACTTACTACGAGCAGTACTTC. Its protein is CASSLGTGTYYEQYF.

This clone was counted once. In DNA, the CDR3 is TGTGCCAGCAGCGCCGACCCTCTCCATAACCTACCGGGGGAGCTGTTTTTT. It encodes CASSADPLHNLPGELFF. The chain links TRBV9 to TRBJ2-2; the D is unclear. The CDR3 runs to 17 residues. Germline V CDR1 and CDR2: SGDLS, YYNGEE. Deletions cut 3 bases from V and 8 bases from J, with 23 bases between.

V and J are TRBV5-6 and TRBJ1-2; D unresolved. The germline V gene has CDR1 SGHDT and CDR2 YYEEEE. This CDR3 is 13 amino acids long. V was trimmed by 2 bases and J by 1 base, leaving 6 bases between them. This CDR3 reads CASSFPDNYGYTF. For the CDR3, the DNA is TGTGCCAGCAGCTTCCCTGATAACTATGGCTACACCTTC.

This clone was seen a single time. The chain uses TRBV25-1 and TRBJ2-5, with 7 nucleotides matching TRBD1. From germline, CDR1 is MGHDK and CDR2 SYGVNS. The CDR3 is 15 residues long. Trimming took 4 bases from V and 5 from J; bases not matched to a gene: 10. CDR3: CASSGLQGVAETQYF. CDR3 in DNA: TGTGCCAGCAGTGGGTTGCAGGGGGTCGCGGAGACCCAGTACTTC.

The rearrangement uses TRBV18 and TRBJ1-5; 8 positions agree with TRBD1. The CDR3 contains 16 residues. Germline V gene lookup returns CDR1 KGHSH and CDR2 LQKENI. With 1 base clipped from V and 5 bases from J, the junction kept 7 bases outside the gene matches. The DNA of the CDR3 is TGTGCCAGCTCACCACTAAACAGGGGGTTGTATCAGCCCCAGCATTTT. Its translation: CASSPLNRGLYQPQHF.

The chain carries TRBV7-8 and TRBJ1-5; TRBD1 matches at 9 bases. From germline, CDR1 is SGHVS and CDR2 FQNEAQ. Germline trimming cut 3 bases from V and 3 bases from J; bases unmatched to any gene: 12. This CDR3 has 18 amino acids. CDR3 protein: CASSLGKPGQGDNQPQHF. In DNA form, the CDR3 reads TGTGCCAGCAGCTTGGGGAAACCGGGACAGGGAGACAATCAGCCCCAGCATTTT.

The CDR3 DNA reads as TGTGCCAGCAGTGATACGCTAAATCAGCCCCAGCATTTT. As protein: CASSDTLNQPQHF. The rearrangement uses TRBV2 and TRBJ1-5; D is ambiguous. The CDR3 is 13 amino acids. The V end lost 3 bases, the J end lost 4 bases, and 7 bases lay between the germline ends. CDR1 is SNHLY and CDR2 is FYNNEI in the germline V gene.

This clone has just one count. CDR3 bases: TGCGCCAGCAGCTCCCGGACAGGTGGGGAGACCCAGTACTTC. Its translation: CASSSRTGGETQYF. The V call is TRBV5-1, the J call TRBJ2-5; 7 positions agree with TRBD1. CDR3 length equals 14 residues. Germline V gene sequence: CDR1 SGHRS, CDR2 YFSETQ. Trimming removed 3 bases from V and 5 bases from J; junction bases left unmatched: 7.

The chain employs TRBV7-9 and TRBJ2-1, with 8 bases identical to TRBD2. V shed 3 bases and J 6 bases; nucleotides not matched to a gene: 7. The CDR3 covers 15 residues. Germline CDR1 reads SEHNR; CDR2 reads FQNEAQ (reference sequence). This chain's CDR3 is CASSLGLAGRNEQFF. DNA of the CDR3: TGTGCCAGCAGCTTGGGGCTAGCGGGCCGCAATGAGCAGTTCTTC. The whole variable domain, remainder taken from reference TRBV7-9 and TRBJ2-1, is DTGVSQNPRHKITKRGQNVTFRCDPISEHNRLYWYRQTLGQGPEFLTYFQNEAQLEKSRLLSDRFSAERPKGSFSTLEIQRTEQGDSAMYLCASSLGLAGRNEQFFGPGTRLTVL.

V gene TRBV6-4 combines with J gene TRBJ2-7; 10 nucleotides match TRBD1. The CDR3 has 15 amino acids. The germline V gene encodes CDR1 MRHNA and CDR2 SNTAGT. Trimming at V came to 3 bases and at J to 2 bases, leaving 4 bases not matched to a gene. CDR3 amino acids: CASSETGGSTYEQYF. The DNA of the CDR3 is TGTGCCAGCAGTGAGACAGGGGGCAGCACCTACGAGCAGTACTTC.

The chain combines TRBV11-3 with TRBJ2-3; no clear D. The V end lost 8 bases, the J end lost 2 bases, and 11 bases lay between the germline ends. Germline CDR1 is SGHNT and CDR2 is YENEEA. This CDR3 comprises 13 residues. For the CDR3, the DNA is TGTGCCAGCGCAAGAGGTCACACAGATACGCAGTATTTT. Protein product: CASARGHTDTQYF.

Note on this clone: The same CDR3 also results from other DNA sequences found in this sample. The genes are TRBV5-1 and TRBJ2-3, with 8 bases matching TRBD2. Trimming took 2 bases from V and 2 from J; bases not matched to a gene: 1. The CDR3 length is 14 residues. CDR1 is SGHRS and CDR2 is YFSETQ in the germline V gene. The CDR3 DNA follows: TGCGCCAGCAGCTTAGCGGGAGACACAGATACGCAGTATTTT. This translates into CASSLAGDTDTQYF.

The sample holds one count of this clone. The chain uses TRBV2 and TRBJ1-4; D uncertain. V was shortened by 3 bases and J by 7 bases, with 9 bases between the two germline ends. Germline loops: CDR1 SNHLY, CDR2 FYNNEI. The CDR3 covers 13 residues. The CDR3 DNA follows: TGTGCCAGCAGTGAGAGACCCACTGAAAAACTGTTTTTT. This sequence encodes CASSERPTEKLFF.

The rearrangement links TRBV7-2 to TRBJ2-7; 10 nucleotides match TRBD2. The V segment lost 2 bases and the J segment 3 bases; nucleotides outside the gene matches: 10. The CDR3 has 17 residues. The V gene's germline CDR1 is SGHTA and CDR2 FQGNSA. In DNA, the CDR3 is TGTGCCAGCAGCTTACGCCTAGCGGGAGCCACCTACTACGAGCAGTACTTC. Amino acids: CASSLRLAGATYYEQYF.

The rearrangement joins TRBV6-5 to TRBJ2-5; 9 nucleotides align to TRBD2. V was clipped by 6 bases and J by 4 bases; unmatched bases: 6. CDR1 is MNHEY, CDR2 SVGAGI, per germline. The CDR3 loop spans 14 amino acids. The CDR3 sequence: CASSRTLAGETQYF. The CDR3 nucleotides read TGTGCCAGCAGCCGCACACTAGCGGGAGAGACCCAGTACTTC.

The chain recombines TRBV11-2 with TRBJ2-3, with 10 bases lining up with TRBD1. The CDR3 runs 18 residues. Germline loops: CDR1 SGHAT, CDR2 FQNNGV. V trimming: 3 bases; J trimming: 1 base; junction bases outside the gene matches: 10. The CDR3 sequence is CASSLTGGAGMGTDTQYF. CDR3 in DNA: TGTGCCAGCAGCTTGACAGGGGGCGCCGGGATGGGCACAGATACGCAGTATTTT.

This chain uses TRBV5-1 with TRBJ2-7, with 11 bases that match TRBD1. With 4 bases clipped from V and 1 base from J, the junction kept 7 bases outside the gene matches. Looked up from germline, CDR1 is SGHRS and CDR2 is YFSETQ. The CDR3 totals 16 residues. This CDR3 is CASSPGTGGYSYEQYF. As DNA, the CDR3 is TGCGCCAGCAGCCCGGGGACAGGGGGTTATTCCTACGAGCAGTACTTC. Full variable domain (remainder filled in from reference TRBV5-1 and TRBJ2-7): KAGVTQTPRYLIKTRGQQVTLSCSPISGHRSVSWYQQTPGQGLQFLFEYFSETQRNKGNFPGRFSGRQFSNSRSEMNVSTLELGDSALYLCASSPGTGGYSYEQYFGPGTRLTVT.

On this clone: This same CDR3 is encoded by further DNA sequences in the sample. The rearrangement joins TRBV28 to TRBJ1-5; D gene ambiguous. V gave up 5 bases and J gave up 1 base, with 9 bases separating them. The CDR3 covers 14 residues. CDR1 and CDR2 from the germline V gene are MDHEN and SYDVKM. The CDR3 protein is CASSPGWSNQPQHF. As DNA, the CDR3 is TGTGCCAGCAGTCCCGGGTGGAGCAATCAGCCCCAGCATTTT.

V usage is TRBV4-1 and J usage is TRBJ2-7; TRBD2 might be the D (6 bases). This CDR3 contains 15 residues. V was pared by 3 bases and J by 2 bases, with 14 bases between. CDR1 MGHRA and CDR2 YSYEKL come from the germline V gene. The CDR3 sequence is CASSHSAGSPYEQYF. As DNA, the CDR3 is TGCGCCAGCAGCCACTCAGCGGGTTCCCCCTACGAGCAGTACTTC.